This TCR beta chain was captured by sequencing in a study of human T cells and chemical hapten exposure. In the study overall: Largely, small differences in pooled library volume made per-sample TCR yields vary.

Unfractionated whole blood yielded total RNA. Germline CDR1 is MNHNY and CDR2 is SVGAGI (reference sequence). Germline trimming cut 2 bases from V and 0 bases from J; bases unmatched to any gene: 10. This CDR3 comprises 19 residues. Study findings and constraints: DPC sensitization did not alter TCRs above 1 in 1000 frequency.

As concerns this clonotype: Antigen unknown.

The library gave individual cDNA molecules unique molecular identifiers. As originally analysed: Across samples, TCR counts had a median of roughly 98,000 and ranged from about 23,224 to 700,000. In TCRdb, the 5' RACE reads were re-called with MiXCR into one record per CDR3 protein. Clone size and V and J calls follow TCRdb, not the original study. The profile shows about 80,000 distinct CDR3 sequences, under 10% of them singletons. This TCR derives from a male donor in good health. The V call is TRBV6-6, the J call TRBJ1-4; TRBD1 agrees at 9 bases. The CDR3 here is CASSYTGTGKDATNEKLFF. CDR3 nucleotides: TGTGCCAGCAGTTACACAGGGACAGGGAAGGATGCAACTAATGAAAAACTGTTTTTT.